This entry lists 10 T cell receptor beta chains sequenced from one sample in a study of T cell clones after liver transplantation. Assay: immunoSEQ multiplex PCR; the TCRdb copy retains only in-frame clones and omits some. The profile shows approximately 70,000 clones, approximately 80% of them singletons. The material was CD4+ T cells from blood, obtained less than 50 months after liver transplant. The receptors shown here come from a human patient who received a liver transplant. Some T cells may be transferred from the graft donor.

The CDR3 loop is CASSLYSSGNTIYF. The CDR3 region has the DNA TGTGCCAGCAGTTTATACAGCTCTGGAAACACCATATATTTT. The chain employs TRBV28 and TRBJ1-3, with D uncertain. Germline lookup yields CDR1 MDHEN and CDR2 SYDVKM. There are 14 residues in the CDR3. The V gene lost 1 base and the J gene lost 0 bases, with 4 bases spanning the gap.

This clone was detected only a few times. The CDR3 nucleotides read TGTGCCAGCAGTGACCCAATAGCGGCCACAGATACGCAGTATTTT. This sequence encodes CASSDPIAATDTQYF. This chain links TRBV6-1 with TRBJ2-3; tentative D call: TRBD2 (6 bases). This CDR3 region has 15 residues. Germline V gene sequence: CDR1 MNHNS, CDR2 SASEGT. V was cut by 3 bases and J by 2 bases, with 12 bases left in between.

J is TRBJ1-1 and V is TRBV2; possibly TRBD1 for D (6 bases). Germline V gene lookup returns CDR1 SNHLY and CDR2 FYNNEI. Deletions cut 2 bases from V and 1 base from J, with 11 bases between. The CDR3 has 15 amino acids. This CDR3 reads CASSERKDRNTEAFF. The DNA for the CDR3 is TGTGCCAGCAGTGAACGAAAGGACAGGAACACTGAAGCTTTCTTT.

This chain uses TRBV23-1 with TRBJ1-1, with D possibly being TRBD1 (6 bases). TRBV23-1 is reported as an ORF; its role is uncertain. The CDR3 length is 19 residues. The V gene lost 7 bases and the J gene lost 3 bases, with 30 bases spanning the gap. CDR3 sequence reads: CASTQVNRSLQGLHTEAFF. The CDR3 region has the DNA TGCGCCAGCACCCAAGTCAATCGCTCTCTACAGGGATTACACACTGAAGCTTTCTTT.

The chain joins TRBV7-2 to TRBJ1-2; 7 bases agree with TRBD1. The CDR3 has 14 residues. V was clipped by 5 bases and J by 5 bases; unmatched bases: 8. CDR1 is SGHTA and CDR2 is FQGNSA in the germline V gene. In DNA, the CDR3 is TGTGCCAGCAGCGTGGGACAGCAGAGTTATGGCTACACCTTC. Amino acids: CASSVGQQSYGYTF.

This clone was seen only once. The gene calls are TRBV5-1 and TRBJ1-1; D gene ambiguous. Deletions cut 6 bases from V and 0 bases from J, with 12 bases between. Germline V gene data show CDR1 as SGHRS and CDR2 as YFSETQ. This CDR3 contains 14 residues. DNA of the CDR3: TGCGCCAGCACACGGGCGGGCATGAACACTGAAGCTTTCTTT. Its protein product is CASTRAGMNTEAFF.

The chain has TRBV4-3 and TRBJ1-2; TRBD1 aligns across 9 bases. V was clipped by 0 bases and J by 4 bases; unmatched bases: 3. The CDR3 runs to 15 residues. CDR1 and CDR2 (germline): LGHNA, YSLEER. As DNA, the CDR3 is TGCGCCAGCAGCCAAGAGGGACAGGGATTCTATGGCTACACCTTC. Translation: CASSQEGQGFYGYTF.

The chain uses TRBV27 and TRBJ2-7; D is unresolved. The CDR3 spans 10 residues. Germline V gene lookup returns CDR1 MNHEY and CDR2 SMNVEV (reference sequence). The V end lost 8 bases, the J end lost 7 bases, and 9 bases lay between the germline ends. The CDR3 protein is CASVHIEQYF. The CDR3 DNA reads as TGTGCCAGCGTACACATAGAGCAGTACTTC.

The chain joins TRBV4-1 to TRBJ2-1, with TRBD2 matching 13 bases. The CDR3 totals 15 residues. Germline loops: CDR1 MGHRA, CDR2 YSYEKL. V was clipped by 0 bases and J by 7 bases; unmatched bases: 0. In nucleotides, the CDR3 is TGCGCCAGCAGCCAAGAGACTAGCGGGAGGAATGAGCAGTTCTTC. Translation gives CASSQETSGRNEQFF.

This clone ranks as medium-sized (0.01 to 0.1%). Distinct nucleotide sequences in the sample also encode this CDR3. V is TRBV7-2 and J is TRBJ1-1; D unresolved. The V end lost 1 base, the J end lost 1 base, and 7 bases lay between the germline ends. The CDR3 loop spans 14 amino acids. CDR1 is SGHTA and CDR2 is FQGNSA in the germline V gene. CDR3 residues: CASSLGPGNTEAFF. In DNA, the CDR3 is TGTGCCAGCAGCTTAGGCCCGGGGAACACTGAAGCTTTCTTT.